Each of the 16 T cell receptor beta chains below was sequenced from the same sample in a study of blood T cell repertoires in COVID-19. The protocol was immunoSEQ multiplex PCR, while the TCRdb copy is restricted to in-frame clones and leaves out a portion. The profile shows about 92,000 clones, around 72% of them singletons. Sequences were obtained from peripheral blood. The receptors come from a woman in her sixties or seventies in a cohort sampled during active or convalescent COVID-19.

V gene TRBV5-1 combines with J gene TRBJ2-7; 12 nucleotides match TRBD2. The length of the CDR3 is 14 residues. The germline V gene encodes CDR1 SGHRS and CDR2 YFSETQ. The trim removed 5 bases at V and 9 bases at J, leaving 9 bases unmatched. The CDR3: CASSYGTSGLVQYF. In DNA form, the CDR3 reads TGCGCCAGCAGTTACGGGACTAGCGGGCTCGTGCAGTACTTC.

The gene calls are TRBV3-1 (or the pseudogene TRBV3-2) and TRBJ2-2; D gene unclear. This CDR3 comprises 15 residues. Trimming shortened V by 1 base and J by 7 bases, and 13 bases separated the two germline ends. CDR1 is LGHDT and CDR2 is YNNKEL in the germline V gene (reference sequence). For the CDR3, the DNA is TGTGCCAGCAGCCAAGTACGAGCGCCGTACGGGGAGCTGTTTTTT. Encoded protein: CASSQVRAPYGELFF.

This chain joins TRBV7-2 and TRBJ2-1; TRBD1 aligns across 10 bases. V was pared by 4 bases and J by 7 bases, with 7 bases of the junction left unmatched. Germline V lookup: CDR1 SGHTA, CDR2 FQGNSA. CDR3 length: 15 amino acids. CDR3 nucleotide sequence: TGTGCCAGCAGCTCCTCCCGGGACAGGGGTAATGAGCAGTTCTTC. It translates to CASSSSRDRGNEQFF.

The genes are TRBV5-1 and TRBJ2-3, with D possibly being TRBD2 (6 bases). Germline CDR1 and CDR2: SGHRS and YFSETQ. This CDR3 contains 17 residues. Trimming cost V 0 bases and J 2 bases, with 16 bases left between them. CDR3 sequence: CASSLDGTPLYTDTQYF. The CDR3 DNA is TGCGCCAGCAGCTTGGATGGGACTCCTTTATACACAGATACGCAGTATTTT.

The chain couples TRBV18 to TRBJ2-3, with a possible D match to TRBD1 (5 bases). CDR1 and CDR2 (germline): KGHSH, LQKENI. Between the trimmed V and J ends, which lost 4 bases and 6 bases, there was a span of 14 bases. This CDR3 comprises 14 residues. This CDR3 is CASSLNTGSDTQYF. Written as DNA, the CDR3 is TGTGCCAGCTCACTTAATACAGGATCCGATACGCAGTATTTT.

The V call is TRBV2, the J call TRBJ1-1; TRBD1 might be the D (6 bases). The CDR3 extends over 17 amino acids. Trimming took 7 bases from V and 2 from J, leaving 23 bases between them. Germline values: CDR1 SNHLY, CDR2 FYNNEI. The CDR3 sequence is CASTFRQAGLKNTEAFF. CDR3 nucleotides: TGTGCCAGCACCTTTCGACAGGCAGGGTTAAAAAACACTGAAGCTTTCTTT.

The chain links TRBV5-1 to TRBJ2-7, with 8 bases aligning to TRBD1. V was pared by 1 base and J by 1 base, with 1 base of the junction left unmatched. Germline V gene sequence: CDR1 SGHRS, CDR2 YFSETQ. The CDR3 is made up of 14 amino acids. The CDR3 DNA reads TGCGCCAGCAGCTTGCAGGGGGCATCCTACGAGCAGTACTTC. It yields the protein CASSLQGASYEQYF.

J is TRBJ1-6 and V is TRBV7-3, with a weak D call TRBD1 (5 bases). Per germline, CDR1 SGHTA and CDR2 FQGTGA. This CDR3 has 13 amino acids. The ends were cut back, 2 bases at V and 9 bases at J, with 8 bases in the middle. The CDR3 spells CASSLQGSSPLHF. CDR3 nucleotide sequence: TGTGCCAGCAGCTTACAGGGAAGTTCACCCCTCCACTTT.

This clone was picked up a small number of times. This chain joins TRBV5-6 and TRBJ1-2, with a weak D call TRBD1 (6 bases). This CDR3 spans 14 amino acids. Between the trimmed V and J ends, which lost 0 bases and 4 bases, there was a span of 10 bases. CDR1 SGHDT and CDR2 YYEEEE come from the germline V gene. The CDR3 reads CASSLAGAIYGYTF. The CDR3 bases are TGTGCCAGCAGCTTGGCAGGGGCTATCTATGGCTACACCTTC.

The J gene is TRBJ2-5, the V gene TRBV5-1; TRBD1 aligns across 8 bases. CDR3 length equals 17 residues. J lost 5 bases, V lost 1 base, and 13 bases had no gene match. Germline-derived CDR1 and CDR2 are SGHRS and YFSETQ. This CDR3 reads CASSLTVGQEAYETQYF. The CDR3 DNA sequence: TGCGCCAGCAGCTTGACAGTGGGACAGGAGGCCTACGAGACCCAGTACTTC.

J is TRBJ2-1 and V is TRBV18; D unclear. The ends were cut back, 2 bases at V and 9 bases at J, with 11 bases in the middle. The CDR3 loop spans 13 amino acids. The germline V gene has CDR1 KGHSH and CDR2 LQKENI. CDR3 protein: CASSPTAGSEQFF. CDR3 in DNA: TGTGCCAGCTCACCAACAGCTGGTAGTGAGCAGTTCTTC.

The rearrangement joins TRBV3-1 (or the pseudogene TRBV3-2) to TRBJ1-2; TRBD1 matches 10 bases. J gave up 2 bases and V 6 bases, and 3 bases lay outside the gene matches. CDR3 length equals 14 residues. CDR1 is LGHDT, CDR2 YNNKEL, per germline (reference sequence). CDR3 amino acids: CASSRQGANYGYTF. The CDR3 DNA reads TGTGCCAGCAGTCGACAGGGGGCGAACTATGGCTACACCTTC.

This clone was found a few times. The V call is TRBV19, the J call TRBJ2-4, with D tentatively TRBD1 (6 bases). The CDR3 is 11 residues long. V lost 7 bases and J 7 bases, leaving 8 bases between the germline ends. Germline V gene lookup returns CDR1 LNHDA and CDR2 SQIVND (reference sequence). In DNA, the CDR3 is TGTGCCAGTATACAGGGCAACATTCAGTACTTC. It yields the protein CASIQGNIQYF.

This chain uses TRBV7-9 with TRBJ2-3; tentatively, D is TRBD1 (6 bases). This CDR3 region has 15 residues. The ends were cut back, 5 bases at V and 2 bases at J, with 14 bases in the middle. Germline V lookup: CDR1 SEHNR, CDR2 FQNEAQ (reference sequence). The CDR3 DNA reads TGTGCCAGCAGCACCGGGACACCTACCACAGATACGCAGTATTTT. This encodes CASSTGTPTTDTQYF.

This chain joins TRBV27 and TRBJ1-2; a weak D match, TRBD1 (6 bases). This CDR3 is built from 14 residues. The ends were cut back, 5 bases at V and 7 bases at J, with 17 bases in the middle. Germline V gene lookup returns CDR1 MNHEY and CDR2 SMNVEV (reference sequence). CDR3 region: CASSRTGFRSGYTF. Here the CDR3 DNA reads TGTGCCAGCAGTCGCACAGGGTTTCGGAGTGGCTACACCTTC.

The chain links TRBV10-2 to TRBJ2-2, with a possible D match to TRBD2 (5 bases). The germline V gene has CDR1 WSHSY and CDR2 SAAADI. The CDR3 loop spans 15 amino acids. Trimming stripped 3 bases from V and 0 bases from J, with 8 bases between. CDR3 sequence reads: CASSDRGTNTGELFF. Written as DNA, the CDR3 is TGCGCCAGCAGTGACCGGGGTACGAACACCGGGGAGCTGTTTTTT.